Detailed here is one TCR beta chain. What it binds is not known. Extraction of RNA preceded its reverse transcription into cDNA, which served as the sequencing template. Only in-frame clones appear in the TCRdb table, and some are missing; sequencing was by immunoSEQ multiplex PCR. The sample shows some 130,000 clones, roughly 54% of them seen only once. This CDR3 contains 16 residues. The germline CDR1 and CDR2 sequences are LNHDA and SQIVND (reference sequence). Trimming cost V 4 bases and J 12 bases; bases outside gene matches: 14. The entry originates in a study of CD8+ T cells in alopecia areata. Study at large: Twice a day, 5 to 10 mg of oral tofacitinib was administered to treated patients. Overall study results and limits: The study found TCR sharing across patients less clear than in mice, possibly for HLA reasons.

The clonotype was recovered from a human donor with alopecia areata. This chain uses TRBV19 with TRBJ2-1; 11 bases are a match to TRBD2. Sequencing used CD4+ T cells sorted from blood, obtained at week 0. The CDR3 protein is CASSTSPTSGARGQFF. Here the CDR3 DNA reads TGTGCCAGTAGTACAAGCCCGACTAGCGGGGCGAGGGGGCAGTTCTTC.